This T cell receptor beta chain was sequenced in a study of identical twins (dated by TCRdb to 2015 to 2016). As for the study more broadly: To test whether fetal clonotypes persist, the study used deep sequencing on TCR alpha and beta repertoires from monozygotic twins, unrelated adults of various ages, and cord blood. To rule out contamination, the twin experiments were replicated at different times with different library preparation protocols.

What the study reported, not specific to this receptor: In monozygotic twins, recombination models systematically underestimated out-of-frame TCR alpha sharing, but the models matched the sharing seen between unrelated individuals. Compared with coincidental sharing between unrelated individuals, out-of-frame TCR alpha sequences shared between twins showed an excess of sequences with low generation probability. The excess sharing between twins in beta out-of-frame sequences was weaker because fewer shared sequences reduced the signal-to-noise ratio. Abundant cord blood beta clonotypes had fewer insertions, young adult naive repertoires showed a similar but weaker trend, and memory repertoires showed no such trend. Zero-insertion analyses could be partly confounded by invariant T cells such as MAIT and iNKT, although diverse VJ usage argued against such confounding for most clonotypes. Conclusions relied on cross-sectional statistical analysis, since the same donors could not be followed over many years.

Only healthy Caucasian donors were included. The twin cohort comprised three pairs of female monozygotic twins, all aged roughly 18 to 30 years. Miltenyi CD45RO+ enrichment and human naive T-cell isolation kits were used to isolate memory (CD45RO+) and naive T cells from PBMC. This clonotype has just a few counts. Its antigen remains undetermined. No much larger clone exists at a distance of one base, and base qualities are not known. Libraries came from 5' RACE. Reads for this sample came from an Illumina HiSeq 2000. A universal primer binding site was added through template switching, and the final cDNA carried a unique molecular identifier so that TCR cDNA molecules could be counted accurately. Specific primers in the conserved constant-segment region were used to synthesize first-strand cDNA for TCR alpha and beta chains. To control for contamination, every cDNA library was double barcoded, receiving both a SMART-Mk sample barcode and Illumina barcodes. Two successive PCR steps introduced TruSeq adapter sequences along with Illumina sample barcodes. The Illumina HiSeq platform was used with custom primers to sequence TCR alpha and beta cDNA libraries. In the source study's methods: Raw reads were processed with MiGEC to extract unique molecular identifiers, and MiXCR was used to determine CDR3 positions. Recombination models were inferred per individual with the repgenHMM and IGoR tools using an EM algorithm. The tcR package in R was used for shared clonotype analysis, with sharing normalized by the product of cloneset sizes. To study raw recombination free of thymic and clonal selection effects, out-of-frame nonproductive sequences were analyzed. In-frame beta chains were kept once TCRdb had trimmed the public reads at Q25 with fastp and called clones with MiXCR. Each CDR3 protein appears once, grouped with its most common genes and DNA. TCRdb's processing, not the authors', yielded these V and J calls. In all, the sample holds 280,000 or so distinct CDR3 sequences, and roughly 8.6% of those were seen once. 2.1% of the sample is taken by the ten largest.

The data were also submitted as part of a second study, on yellow fever vaccine responses in identical twins. Taken from the second paper: The T cell response to vaccination in identical twins was reported by the authors to appear partly convergent and partly personalized. In identical twins, the study followed T cell clones that responded to the vaccine with precision.

The receptor's source is a woman younger than 35 in good health. Sample: memory (CD45RO+) T cells sorted from blood. This specimen's cell subset or site label, interpreted: CD45RO+ enriched T cells.

At the DNA level, the sequence is TGTGCCAGCAGTCCTCCTAAGGTCACTGAAGCTTTCTTT. Its translation reads: CASSPPKVTEAFF. The chain uses TRBV12-3 or TRBV12-4 and TRBJ1-1, with no confidently assigned D gene. Between the V and J ends, shortened by 5 bases and 4 bases respectively, the junction contains 11 bases. The CDR3 spans 13 residues, from the cysteine through the phenylalanine. The retained sequence is limited to the CDR3, 39 bases, with the frame set at the first base.